Presented here are 22 T cell receptor beta chains from one specimen sequenced in a study of T cell responses to AZD1222 COVID-19 vaccine. Produced via immunoSEQ multiplex PCR; TCRdb's table is partial and in-frame only. The table includes roughly 150,000 clones, about 90% detected once. Sequencing used peripheral blood, obtained 28 days after the second AZD1222 dose. These receptors were obtained from an adult who received the AZD1222 COVID-19 vaccine.

The chain joins TRBV4-3 to TRBJ2-7; tentatively, D is TRBD1 (5 bases). The V end lost 6 bases, the J end lost 6 bases, and 18 bases lay between the germline ends. CDR1 is LGHNA, CDR2 YSLEER, per germline. CDR3 length: 14 residues. CDR3 loop: CASSSTAQGSEQYF. DNA for the CDR3: TGCGCCAGCAGTTCAACGGCGCAGGGCAGCGAGCAGTACTTC.

V gene TRBV28 combines with J gene TRBJ1-4; 8 bases agree with TRBD1. J lost 1 base, V lost 6 bases, and 7 bases had no gene match. Germline CDR1 and CDR2: MDHEN and SYDVKM. The CDR3 consists of 16 residues. The CDR3 nucleotides are TGTGCCAGCAGCCCCAGGGGGCGGGGAACTAATGAAAAACTGTTTTTT. This translates into CASSPRGRGTNEKLFF.

The gene calls are TRBV27 and TRBJ2-1; the match to TRBD2 covers 12 bases. CDR1 is MNHEY and CDR2 is SMNVEV in the germline V gene (reference sequence). V was clipped by 3 bases and J by 4 bases; unmatched bases: 4. The CDR3 loop spans 16 amino acids. The CDR3 DNA is TGTGCCAGCAGTTTCACCGGACTAGCGGGGTACAATGAGCAGTTCTTC. The encoded protein is CASSFTGLAGYNEQFF.

The chain joins TRBV19 to TRBJ2-3; TRBD2 might be the D (5 bases). The ends were cut back, 7 bases at V and 4 bases at J, with 15 bases in the middle. CDR3 length: 14 residues. From germline, CDR1 is LNHDA and CDR2 SQIVND (reference sequence). In DNA, the CDR3 is TGTGCCAGTAATCCGGGGTCCCGCTCAGATACGCAGTATTTT. Translating it yields CASNPGSRSDTQYF.

In its sample, this clone was seen once. This chain links TRBV28 with TRBJ2-7, with TRBD1 identical over 10 bases. Looked up from germline, CDR1 is MDHEN and CDR2 is SYDVKM. V was clipped by 3 bases and J by 1 base; unmatched bases: 6. This CDR3 region has 16 residues. CDR3 nucleotide sequence: TGTGCCAGCAGTTTTCGACAGGGGGCAAGGTCCTACGAGCAGTACTTC. It specifies CASSFRQGARSYEQYF.

The chain combines TRBV14 with TRBJ2-1; the D gene is possibly TRBD2 (5 bases). Between the trimmed V and J ends, which lost 3 bases and 6 bases, there was a span of 12 bases. The CDR3 extends over 14 amino acids. CDR1 SGHDN and CDR2 FVKESK come from the germline V gene. The CDR3 nucleotides read TGTGCCAGCAGCCACCCTAGCCTATTCAATGAGCAGTTCTTC. Protein product: CASSHPSLFNEQFF.

This chain connects TRBV29-1 to TRBJ2-7; 7 nucleotides agree with TRBD1. Germline lookup yields CDR1 SQVTM and CDR2 ANQGSEA. V lost 6 bases, J lost 7 bases, and 15 bases stayed unmatched. The CDR3 covers 14 residues. The CDR3: CSVKTGSGGREQYF. CDR3 DNA: TGCAGCGTAAAGACAGGGTCGGGTGGGAGAGAGCAGTACTTC.

The V gene is TRBV7-2, the J gene TRBJ2-4; D gene uncertain. The CDR3 has 18 amino acids. Trimming took 2 bases from V and 0 from J, leaving 17 bases between them. Germline lookup yields CDR1 SGHTA and CDR2 FQGNSA. The CDR3 is CASSLPLDLSLAKNIQYF. The CDR3 DNA reads as TGTGCCAGCAGCTTACCACTCGACCTTTCACTAGCCAAAAACATTCAGTACTTC.

The chain couples TRBV6-5 to TRBJ1-2; D is possibly TRBD1 (6 bases). Between the trimmed V and J ends, which lost 10 bases and 5 bases, there was a span of 17 bases. Germline-derived CDR1 and CDR2 are MNHEY and SVGAGI. The CDR3 runs to 13 residues. The CDR3 coding sequence is TGTGCCACCCGCCAGGGGCGCGTGTATGGCTACACCTTC. This gives the protein CATRQGRVYGYTF.

V usage is TRBV4-2 and J usage is TRBJ2-1; weak D call: TRBD2 (6 bases). There are 17 residues in the CDR3. Germline V gene lookup returns CDR1 LGHNA and CDR2 YNFKEQ. Trimming pared 1 base from V and 1 base from J, leaving 14 bases between. The CDR3 DNA is TGTGCCAGCAGCCAAGCCGGAGGGCCGGGATCCTACAATGAGCAGTTCTTC. Its protein is CASSQAGGPGSYNEQFF.

V is TRBV9 and J is TRBJ2-1; D is uncertain. In germline, CDR1 is SGDLS, CDR2 YYNGEE. There are 13 residues in the CDR3. Trimming shortened V by 2 bases and J by 6 bases, and 9 bases separated the two germline ends. The CDR3 protein is CASSVGSSNEQFF. CDR3 coding DNA: TGTGCCAGCAGCGTTGGTAGTAGCAATGAGCAGTTCTTC.

The chain links TRBV19 to TRBJ1-5; TRBD1 agrees at 10 bases. The CDR3 extends over 15 amino acids. With V trimmed by 6 bases and J by 6 bases, 8 bases remained unmatched. CDR1 and CDR2 from the germline V gene are LNHDA and SQIVND (reference sequence). CDR3 coding DNA: TGTGCCAGTAGAAGCGGGACAGGGGTGGGTCAGCCCCAGCATTTT. The encoded protein is CASRSGTGVGQPQHF.

The chain combines TRBV29-1 with TRBJ2-3; no clear D gene. V gave up 5 bases and J gave up 6 bases, with 24 bases separating them. The germline gives CDR1 SQVTM, CDR2 ANQGSEA. The CDR3 is made up of 16 amino acids. The CDR3 protein is CSVSPHVVGRIDTQYF. The DNA of the CDR3 is TGCAGCGTTTCCCCCCATGTGGTAGGGCGAATTGATACGCAGTATTTT.

The chain employs TRBV19 and TRBJ2-2; 12 bases align to TRBD2. The CDR3 covers 15 residues. In germline, CDR1 is LNHDA, CDR2 SQIVND (reference sequence). Losses at the gene ends were 7 bases for V and 2 bases for J; bases not matched to a gene: 2. For the CDR3, the DNA is TGTGCCAGTAAAGGACTAGCGGGAAACACCGGGGAGCTGTTTTTT. Protein: CASKGLAGNTGELFF.

This chain uses TRBV7-9 with TRBJ2-1; D unclear. The V gene lost 5 bases and the J gene lost 3 bases, with 11 bases spanning the gap. CDR1 is SEHNR and CDR2 is FQNEAQ in the germline V gene (reference sequence). This CDR3 contains 14 residues. CDR3 residues: CASSQSADYNEQFF. CDR3 bases: TGTGCCAGCAGCCAATCCGCGGACTACAATGAGCAGTTCTTC.

The chain is built from TRBV19 and TRBJ2-1; 10 bases map to TRBD2. The V gene's germline CDR1 is LNHDA and CDR2 SQIVND (reference sequence). This CDR3 has 15 amino acids. The ends lost 6 bases at V and 6 bases at J; junction bases unmatched: 8. In DNA form, the CDR3 reads TGTGCCAGTAGCATACTAGCGGGGTTAGGCAATGAGCAGTTCTTC. As protein: CASSILAGLGNEQFF.

This clone has more than one count but fewer than ten. V and J are TRBV6-2 or TRBV6-3 and TRBJ2-1; no reliable D call. The germline V gene encodes CDR1 MNHEY and CDR2 SVGEGT. Trimming stripped 5 bases from V and 1 base from J, with 9 bases between. This CDR3 contains 14 residues. In DNA form, the CDR3 reads TGTGCCAGCAGTCCCCCCGGATCCTACAATGAGCAGTTCTTC. Translated: CASSPPGSYNEQFF.

This chain connects TRBV7-9 to TRBJ1-1; D is unresolved. The V gene's germline CDR1 is SEHNR and CDR2 FQNEAQ (reference sequence). V was pared by 0 bases and J by 10 bases, with 12 bases between. This CDR3 region has 13 residues. CDR3 sequence: CASSLADSTRAFF. As DNA, the CDR3 is TGTGCCAGCAGCTTAGCAGATTCAACTCGAGCTTTCTTT. Full variable domain (missing parts from reference TRBV7-9 and TRBJ1-1): DTGVSQNPRHKITKRGQNVTFRCDPISEHNRLYWYRQTLGQGPEFLTYFQNEAQLEKSRLLSDRFSAERPKGSFSTLEIQRTEQGDSAMYLCASSLADSTRAFFGQGTRLTVV.

V gene TRBV9 combines with J gene TRBJ1-1, with D hard to call. The V end was cut by 0 bases, the J end by 4 bases, with 13 bases between. The germline V gene has CDR1 SGDLS and CDR2 YYNGEE. This CDR3 spans 15 amino acids. The CDR3 reads CASSVATDTFTEAFF. CDR3 nucleotides: TGTGCCAGCAGCGTAGCTACAGACACCTTCACTGAAGCTTTCTTT. The whole variable domain, remainder taken from reference TRBV9 and TRBJ1-1, is DSGVTQTPKHLITATGQRVTLRCSPRSGDLSVYWYQQSLDQGLQFLIQYYNGEERAKGNILERFSAQQFPDLHSELNLSSLELGDSALYFCASSVATDTFTEAFFGQGTRLTVV.

The V gene is TRBV29-1, the J gene TRBJ2-7; D unresolved. The germline CDR1 and CDR2 sequences are SQVTM and ANQGSEA. Trimming left V 4 bases short and J 1 base short, with 5 bases between. CDR3 length equals 11 residues. As DNA, the CDR3 is TGCAGCGTTGTGCGGTCCTACGAGCAGTACTTC. It codes for CSVVRSYEQYF.

The chain recombines TRBV27 with TRBJ1-6, with D possibly matching TRBD1 (5 bases). From germline, CDR1 is MNHEY and CDR2 SMNVEV (reference sequence). The CDR3 is made up of 14 amino acids. The V end was cut by 7 bases, the J end by 7 bases, with 14 bases between. CDR3 sequence (DNA): TGTGCCAGCAAGGTGGGACGGGGAAATTCACCCCTCCACTTT. Encoded protein: CASKVGRGNSPLHF.

The rearrangement links TRBV2 to TRBJ1-3, with 8 bases aligning to TRBD1. The germline CDR1 and CDR2 sequences are SNHLY and FYNNEI. The V segment lost 3 bases and the J segment 3 bases; nucleotides outside the gene matches: 10. This CDR3 is built from 17 residues. For the CDR3, the DNA is TGTGCCAGCAGTGAGACTCGACAGGGGTATGGTGGAAACACCATATATTTT. Its translation: CASSETRQGYGGNTIYF.